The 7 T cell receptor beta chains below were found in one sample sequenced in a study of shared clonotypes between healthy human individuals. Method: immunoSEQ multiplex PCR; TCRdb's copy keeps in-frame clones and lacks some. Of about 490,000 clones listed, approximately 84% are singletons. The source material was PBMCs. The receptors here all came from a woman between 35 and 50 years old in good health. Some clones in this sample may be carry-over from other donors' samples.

The CDR3 loop reads CTSSQDLNRRGEKLFF. CDR3 sequence (DNA): TGCACCAGCAGCCAAGATTTGAACAGGCGGGGTGAAAAACTGTTTTTT. The chain uses TRBV1 and TRBJ1-4. TRBV1 is reported as a pseudogene. The CDR3 has 16 residues.

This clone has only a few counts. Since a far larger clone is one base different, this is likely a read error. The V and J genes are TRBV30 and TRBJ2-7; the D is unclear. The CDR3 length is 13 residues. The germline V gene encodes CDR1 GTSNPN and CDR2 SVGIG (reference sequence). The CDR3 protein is CARSVSFESEQYF. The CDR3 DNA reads TGTGCCCGGAGTGTGTCCTTCGAAAGCGAGCAGTACTTC.

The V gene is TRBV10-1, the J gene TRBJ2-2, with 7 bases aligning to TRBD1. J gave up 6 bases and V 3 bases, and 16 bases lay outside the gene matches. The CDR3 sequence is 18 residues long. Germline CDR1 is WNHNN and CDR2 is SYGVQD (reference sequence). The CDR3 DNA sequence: TGCGCCAGCAGTGATTCCAGACCCGACAGGGCCCCCGCCGGGGAGCTGTTTTTT. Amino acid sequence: CASSDSRPDRAPAGELFF.

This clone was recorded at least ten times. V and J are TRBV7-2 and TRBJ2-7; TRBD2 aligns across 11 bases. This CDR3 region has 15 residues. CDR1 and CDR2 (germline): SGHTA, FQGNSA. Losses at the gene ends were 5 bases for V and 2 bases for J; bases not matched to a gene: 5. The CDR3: CASSVLAGAAYEQYF. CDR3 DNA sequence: TGTGCCAGCAGCGTACTAGCGGGGGCCGCCTACGAGCAGTACTTC.

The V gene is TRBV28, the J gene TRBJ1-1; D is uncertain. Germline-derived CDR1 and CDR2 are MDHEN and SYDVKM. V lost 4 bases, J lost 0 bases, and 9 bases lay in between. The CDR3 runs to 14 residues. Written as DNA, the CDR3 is TGTGCCAGCAGTTCGGTCGCAATGAACACTGAAGCTTTCTTT. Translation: CASSSVAMNTEAFF.

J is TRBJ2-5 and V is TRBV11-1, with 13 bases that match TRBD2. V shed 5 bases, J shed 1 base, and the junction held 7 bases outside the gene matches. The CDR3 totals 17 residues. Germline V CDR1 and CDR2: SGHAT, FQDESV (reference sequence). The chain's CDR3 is CASSQTGTSGTQETQYF. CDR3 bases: TGTGCCAGCAGCCAAACCGGGACTAGCGGGACCCAAGAGACCCAGTACTTC.

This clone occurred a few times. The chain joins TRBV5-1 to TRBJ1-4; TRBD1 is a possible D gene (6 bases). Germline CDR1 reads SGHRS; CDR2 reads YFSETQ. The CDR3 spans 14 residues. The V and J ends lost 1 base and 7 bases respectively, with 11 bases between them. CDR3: CASSLRGAGEKLFF. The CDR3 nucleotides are TGCGCCAGCAGCTTGCGGGGGGCTGGTGAAAAACTGTTTTTT.